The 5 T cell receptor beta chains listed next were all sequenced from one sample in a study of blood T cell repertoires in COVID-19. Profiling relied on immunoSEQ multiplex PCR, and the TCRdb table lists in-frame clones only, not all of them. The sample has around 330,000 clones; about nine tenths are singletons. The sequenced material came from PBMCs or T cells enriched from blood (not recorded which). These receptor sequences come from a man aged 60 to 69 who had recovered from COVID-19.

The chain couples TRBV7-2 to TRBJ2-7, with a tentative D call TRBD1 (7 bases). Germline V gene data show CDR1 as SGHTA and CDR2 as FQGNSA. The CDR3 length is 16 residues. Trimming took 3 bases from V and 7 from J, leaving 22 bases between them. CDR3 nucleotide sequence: TGTGCCAGCAGCTTGGGCGGGACAGCCGTTCTGAGGGAGCAGTACTTC. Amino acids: CASSLGGTAVLREQYF.

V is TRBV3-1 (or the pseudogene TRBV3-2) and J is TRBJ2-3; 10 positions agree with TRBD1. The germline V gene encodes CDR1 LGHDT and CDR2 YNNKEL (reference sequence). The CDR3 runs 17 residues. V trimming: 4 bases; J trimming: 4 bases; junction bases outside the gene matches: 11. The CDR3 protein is CASSPFVGDRGADTQYF. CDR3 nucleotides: TGTGCCAGCAGCCCATTTGTGGGGGACAGGGGTGCAGATACGCAGTATTTT.

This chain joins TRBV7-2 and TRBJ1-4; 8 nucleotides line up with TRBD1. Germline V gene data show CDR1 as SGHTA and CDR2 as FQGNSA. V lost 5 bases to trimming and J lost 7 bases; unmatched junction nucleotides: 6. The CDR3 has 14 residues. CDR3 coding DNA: TGTGCCAGCAGCCCGGACAGGGCACTTGAAAAACTGTTTTTT. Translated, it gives CASSPDRALEKLFF.

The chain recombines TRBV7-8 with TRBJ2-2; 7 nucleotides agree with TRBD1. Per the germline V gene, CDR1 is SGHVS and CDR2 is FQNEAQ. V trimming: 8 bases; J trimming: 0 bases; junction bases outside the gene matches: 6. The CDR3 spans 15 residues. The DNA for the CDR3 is TGTGCCAGCCTCCCAGGACAGGCGAACACCGGGGAGCTGTTTTTT. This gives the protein CASLPGQANTGELFF.

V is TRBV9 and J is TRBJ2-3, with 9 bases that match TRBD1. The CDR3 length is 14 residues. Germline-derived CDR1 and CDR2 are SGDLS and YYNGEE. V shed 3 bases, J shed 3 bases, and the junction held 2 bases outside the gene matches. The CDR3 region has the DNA TGTGCCAGCAGCGGGACAGGGGATACAGATACGCAGTATTTT. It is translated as CASSGTGDTDTQYF.